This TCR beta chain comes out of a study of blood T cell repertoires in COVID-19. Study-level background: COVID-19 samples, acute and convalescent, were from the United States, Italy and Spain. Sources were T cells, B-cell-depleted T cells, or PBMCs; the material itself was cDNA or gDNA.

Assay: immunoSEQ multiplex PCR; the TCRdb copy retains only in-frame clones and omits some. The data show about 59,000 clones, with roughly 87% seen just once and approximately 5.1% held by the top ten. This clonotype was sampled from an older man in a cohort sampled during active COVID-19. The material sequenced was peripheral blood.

The CDR3 region has the DNA TGTGCCAGCAGTGAAGTCGTTGGACAGGGGACGTATGGCTACACCTTC. Translating it yields CASSEVVGQGTYGYTF. The chain carries TRBV6-1 and TRBJ1-2, with 9 bases aligning to TRBD1. The V gene end was trimmed by 1 base and the J gene end by 5 bases; junction bases not matched to a gene: 8. CDR1 is MNHNS, CDR2 SASEGT, per germline. CDR3 length equals 16 residues.